The present T cell receptor (beta chain) was sequenced within a study of PD-L1 blockade in urothelial cancer. For the study at large: Patients arrived having already received 0 to 3 prior chemotherapy regimens. Analysis of the blood was performed 3 weeks (second dose) and 6 weeks after treatment start. A median of roughly 150,000 T cells was found in the blood samples.

CDR3 length equals 15 residues. Germline CDR1 and CDR2: MDHEN and SYDVKM. V trimming: 4 bases; J trimming: 7 bases; junction bases outside the gene matches: 7. Clones were sequenced by immunoSEQ multiplex PCR, and TCRdb holds only the in-frame ones, with some missing. In the table there are 85,000 to 100,000 clones, 80% to 90% of which are singletons. Time point given: pretreatment peripheral blood. On this clone: What it binds is unknown.

Study results and caveats: Better survival was forecast by a pretreatment blood TCR clonality below the median.

The specimen was PBMCs, collected around atezolizumab (anti-PD-L1) treatment. This sequence was found in a man in his sixties with urothelial cancer. The V call is TRBV28, the J call TRBJ2-1, with TRBD1 matching 10 bases. CDR3 amino acids: CASSSGTGAINEQFF. The CDR3 DNA sequence: TGTGCCAGCAGTTCCGGGACAGGGGCCATAAATGAGCAGTTCTTC.